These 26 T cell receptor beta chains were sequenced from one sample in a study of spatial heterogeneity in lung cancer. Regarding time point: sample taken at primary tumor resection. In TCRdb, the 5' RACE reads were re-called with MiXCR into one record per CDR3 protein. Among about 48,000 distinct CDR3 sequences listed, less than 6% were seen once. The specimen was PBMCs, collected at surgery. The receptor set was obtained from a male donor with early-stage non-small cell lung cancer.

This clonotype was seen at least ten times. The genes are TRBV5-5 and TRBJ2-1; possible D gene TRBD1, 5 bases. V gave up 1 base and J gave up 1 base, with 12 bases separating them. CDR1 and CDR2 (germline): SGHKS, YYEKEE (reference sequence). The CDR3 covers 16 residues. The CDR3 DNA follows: TGTGCCAGCAGCTTGATGGGGCAGCCGTCCTACAATGAGCAGTTCTTC. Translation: CASSLMGQPSYNEQFF.

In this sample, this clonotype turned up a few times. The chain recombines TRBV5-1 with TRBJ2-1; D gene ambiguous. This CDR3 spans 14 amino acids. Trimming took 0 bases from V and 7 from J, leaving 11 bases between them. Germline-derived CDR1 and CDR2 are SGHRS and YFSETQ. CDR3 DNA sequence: TGCGCCAGCAGCTTGGAAGTAAGTAAGAATGAGCAGTTCTTC. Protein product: CASSLEVSKNEQFF.

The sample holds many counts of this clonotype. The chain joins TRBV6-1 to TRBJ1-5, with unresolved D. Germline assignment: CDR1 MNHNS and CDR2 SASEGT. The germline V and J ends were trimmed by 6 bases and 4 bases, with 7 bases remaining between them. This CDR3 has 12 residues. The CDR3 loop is CASSEDNQPQHF. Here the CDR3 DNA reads TGTGCCAGCAGCGAGGATAATCAGCCCCAGCATTTT.

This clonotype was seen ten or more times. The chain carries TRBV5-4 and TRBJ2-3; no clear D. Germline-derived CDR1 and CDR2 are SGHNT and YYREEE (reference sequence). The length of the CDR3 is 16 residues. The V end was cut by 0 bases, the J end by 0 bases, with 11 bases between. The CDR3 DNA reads TGTGCCAGCAGCTTGGGGTCGGATATTAGCACAGATACGCAGTATTTT. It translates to CASSLGSDISTDTQYF.

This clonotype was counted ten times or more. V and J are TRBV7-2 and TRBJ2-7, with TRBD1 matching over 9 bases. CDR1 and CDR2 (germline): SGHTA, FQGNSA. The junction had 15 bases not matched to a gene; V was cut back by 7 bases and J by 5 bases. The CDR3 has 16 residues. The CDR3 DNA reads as TGTGCCAGCACCATCCGTTGGGGGACAGGGCCCCACGAGCAGTACTTC. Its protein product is CASTIRWGTGPHEQYF.

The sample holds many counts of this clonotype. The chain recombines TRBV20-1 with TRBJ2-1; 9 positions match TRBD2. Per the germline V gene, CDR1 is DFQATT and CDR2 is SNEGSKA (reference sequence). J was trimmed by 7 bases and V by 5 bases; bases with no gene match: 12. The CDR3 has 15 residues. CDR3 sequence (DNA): TGCAGTGCTCCCCAACTAGCGGGTCTAGGGAATGAGCAGTTCTTC. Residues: CSAPQLAGLGNEQFF.

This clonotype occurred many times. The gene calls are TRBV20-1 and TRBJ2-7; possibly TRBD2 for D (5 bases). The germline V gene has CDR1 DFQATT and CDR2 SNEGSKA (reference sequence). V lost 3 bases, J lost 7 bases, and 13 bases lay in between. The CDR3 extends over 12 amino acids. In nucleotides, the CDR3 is TGCAGTGCTAGTCCGAGGGCCTGGGAGCAGTACTTC. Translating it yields CSASPRAWEQYF.

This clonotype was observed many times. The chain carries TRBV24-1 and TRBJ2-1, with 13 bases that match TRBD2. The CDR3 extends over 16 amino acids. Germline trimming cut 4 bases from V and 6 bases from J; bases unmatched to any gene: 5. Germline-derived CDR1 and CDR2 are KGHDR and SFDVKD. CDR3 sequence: CATSDSGTSGVNEQFF. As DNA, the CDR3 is TGTGCCACCAGTGACTCCGGGACTAGCGGGGTCAATGAGCAGTTCTTC.

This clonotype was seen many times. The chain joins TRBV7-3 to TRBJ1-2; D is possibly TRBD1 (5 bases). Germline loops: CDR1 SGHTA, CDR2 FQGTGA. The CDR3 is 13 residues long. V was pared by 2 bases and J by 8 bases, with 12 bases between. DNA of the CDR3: TGTGCCAGCAGCTTAGATTGGGGACTCGGCTACACCTTC. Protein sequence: CASSLDWGLGYTF.

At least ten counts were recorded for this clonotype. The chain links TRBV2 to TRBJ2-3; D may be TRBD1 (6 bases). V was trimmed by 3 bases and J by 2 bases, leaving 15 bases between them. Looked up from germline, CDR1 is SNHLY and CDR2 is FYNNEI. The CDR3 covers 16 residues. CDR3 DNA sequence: TGTGCCAGCAGTGAGAGAATGCAGGGGCACACAGATACGCAGTATTTT. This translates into CASSERMQGHTDTQYF.

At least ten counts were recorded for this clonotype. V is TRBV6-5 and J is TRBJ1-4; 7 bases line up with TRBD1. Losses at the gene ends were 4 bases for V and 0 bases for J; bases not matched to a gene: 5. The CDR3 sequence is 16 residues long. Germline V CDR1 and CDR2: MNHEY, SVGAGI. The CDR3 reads CASSSTGASTNEKLFF. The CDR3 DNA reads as TGTGCCAGCAGTTCTACAGGGGCATCAACTAATGAAAAACTGTTTTTT.

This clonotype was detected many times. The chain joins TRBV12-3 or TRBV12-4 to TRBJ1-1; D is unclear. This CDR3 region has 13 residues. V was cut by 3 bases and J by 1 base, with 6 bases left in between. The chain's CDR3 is CASSLKENTEAFF. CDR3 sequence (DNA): TGTGCCAGCAGTTTGAAGGAGAACACTGAAGCTTTCTTT.

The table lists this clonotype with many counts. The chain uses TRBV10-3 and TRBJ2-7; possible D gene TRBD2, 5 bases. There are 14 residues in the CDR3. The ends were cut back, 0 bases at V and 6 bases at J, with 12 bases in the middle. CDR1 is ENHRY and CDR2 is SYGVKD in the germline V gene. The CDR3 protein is CAISESPFGSEQYF. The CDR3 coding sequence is TGTGCCATCAGTGAGTCGCCTTTTGGGAGCGAGCAGTACTTC.

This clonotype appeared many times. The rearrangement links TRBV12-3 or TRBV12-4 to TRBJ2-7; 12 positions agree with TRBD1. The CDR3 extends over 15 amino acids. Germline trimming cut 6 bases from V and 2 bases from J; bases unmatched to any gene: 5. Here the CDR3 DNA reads TGTGCCAGCAGACTCGGGACAGGGGGCCCCTACGAGCAGTACTTC. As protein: CASRLGTGGPYEQYF.

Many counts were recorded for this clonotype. Here the CDR3 DNA reads TGTGCCAGCAGCCGAATAGGACAGATCAATCAGCCCCAGCATTTT. Translation gives CASSRIGQINQPQHF. The rearrangement links TRBV5-5 to TRBJ1-5, with D tentatively TRBD1 (6 bases). The germline V and J ends were trimmed by 4 bases and 3 bases, with 14 bases remaining between them. Germline-derived CDR1 and CDR2 are SGHKS and YYEKEE (reference sequence). The CDR3 sequence is 15 residues long.

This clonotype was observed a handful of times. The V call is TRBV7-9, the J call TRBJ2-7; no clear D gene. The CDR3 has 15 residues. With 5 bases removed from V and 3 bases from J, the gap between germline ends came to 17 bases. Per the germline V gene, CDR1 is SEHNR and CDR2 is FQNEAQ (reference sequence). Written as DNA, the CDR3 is TGTGCCAGCAGCAGTGGGCCCGGTGAGTACTACGAGCAGTACTTC. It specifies CASSSGPGEYYEQYF.

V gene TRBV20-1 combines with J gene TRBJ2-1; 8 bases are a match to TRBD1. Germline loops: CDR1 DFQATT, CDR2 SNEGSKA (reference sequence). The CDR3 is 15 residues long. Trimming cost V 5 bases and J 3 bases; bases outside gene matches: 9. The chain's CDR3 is CSAFNRGQVYNEQFF. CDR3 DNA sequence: TGCAGTGCTTTCAACAGGGGACAGGTCTACAATGAGCAGTTCTTC.

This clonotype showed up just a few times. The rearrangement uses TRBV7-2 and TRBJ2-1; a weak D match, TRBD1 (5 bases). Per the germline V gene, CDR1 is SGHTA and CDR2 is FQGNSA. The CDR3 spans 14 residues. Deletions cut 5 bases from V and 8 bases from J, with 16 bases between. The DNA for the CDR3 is TGTGCCAGCAGCGGATCGTGGGGCCCGGATGAGCAGTTCTTC. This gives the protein CASSGSWGPDEQFF.

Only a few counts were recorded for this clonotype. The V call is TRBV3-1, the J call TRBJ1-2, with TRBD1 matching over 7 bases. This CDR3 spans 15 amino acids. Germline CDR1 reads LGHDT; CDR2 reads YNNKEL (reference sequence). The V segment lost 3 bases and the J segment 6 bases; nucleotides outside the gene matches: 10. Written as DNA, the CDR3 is TGTGCCAGCAGCCAGTGGGACAGTCCCACCCATGGCTACACCTTC. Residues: CASSQWDSPTHGYTF.

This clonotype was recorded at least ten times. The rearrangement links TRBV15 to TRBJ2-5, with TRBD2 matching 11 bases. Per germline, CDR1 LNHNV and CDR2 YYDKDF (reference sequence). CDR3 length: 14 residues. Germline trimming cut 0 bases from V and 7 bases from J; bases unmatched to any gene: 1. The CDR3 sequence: CATSRDLAGGTQYF. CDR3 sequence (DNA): TGTGCCACCAGCAGAGATCTAGCGGGAGGGACCCAGTACTTC. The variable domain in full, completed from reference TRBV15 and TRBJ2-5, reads DAMVIQNPRYQVTQFGKPVTLSCSQTLNHNVMYWYQQKSSQAPKLLFHYYDKDFNNEADTPDNFQSRRPNTSFCFLDIRSPGLGDTAMYLCATSRDLAGGTQYFGPGTRLLVL.

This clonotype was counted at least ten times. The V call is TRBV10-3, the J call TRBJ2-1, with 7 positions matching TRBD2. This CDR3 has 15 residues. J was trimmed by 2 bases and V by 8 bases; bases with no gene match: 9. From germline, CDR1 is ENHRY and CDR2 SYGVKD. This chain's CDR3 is CAIGAAGWAYNEQFF. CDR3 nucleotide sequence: TGTGCCATCGGGGCAGCGGGATGGGCCTACAATGAGCAGTTCTTC.

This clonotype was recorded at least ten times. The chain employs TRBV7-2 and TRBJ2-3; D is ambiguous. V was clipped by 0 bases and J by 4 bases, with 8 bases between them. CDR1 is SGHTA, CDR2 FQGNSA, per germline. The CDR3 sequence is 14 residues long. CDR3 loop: CASSLALLADTQYF. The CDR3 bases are TGTGCCAGCAGCTTAGCTTTGCTTGCAGATACGCAGTATTTT.

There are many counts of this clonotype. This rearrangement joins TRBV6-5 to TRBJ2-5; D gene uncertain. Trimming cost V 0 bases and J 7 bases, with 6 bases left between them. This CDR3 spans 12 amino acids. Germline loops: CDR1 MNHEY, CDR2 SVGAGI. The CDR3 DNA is TGTGCCAGCAGTTACTCGTTGGGGACCCAGTACTTC. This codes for CASSYSLGTQYF.

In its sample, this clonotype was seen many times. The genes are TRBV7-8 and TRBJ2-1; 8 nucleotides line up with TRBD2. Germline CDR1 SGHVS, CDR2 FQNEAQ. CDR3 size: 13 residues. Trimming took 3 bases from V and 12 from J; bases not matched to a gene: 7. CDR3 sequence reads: CASSFASGYSQFF. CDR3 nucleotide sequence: TGTGCCAGCAGCTTTGCTAGCGGGTATTCGCAGTTCTTC.

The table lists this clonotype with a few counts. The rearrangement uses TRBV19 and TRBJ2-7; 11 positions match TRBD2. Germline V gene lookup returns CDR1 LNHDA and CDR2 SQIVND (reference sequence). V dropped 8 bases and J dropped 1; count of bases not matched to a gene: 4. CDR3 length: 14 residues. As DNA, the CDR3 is TGTGCCAGTTCACTAGCGGGAGCGTCCTACGAGCAGTACTTC. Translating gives CASSLAGASYEQYF. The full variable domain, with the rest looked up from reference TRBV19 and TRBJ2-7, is DGGITQSPKYLFRKEGQNVTLSCEQNLNHDAMYWYRQDPGQGLRLIYYSQIVNDFQKGDIAEGYSVSREKKESFPLTVTSAQKNPTAFYLCASSLAGASYEQYFGPGTRLTVT.

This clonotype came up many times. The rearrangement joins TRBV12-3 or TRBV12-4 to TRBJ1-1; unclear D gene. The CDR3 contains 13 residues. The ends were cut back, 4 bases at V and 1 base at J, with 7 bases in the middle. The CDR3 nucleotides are TGTGCCAGCAGTTCCCATTCGAACACTGAAGCTTTCTTT. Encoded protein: CASSSHSNTEAFF.